The 16 T cell receptor beta chains reported below all come from one sample, sequenced in a study of PD-1 blockade in classical Hodgkin lymphoma. Relapses following autologous stem cell transplantation were seen in all patients, with brentuximab vedotin exposure varying. Data came from immunoSEQ multiplex PCR; TCRdb stores just in-frame clones and leaves some out. The table has about 46,000 clones, about 73% seen once. This specimen was peripheral blood mononuclear cells (PBMCs), taken at baseline. The source is a human donor with classical Hodgkin lymphoma.

V usage is TRBV6-1 and J usage is TRBJ1-4; TRBD1 is a possible D gene (5 bases). Germline lookup yields CDR1 MNHNS and CDR2 SASEGT. The CDR3 is made up of 14 amino acids. V gave up 8 bases and J gave up 7 bases, with 17 bases separating them. CDR3 region: CASGSTGTGEKLFF. For the CDR3, the DNA is TGTGCCAGCGGGAGCACAGGAACGGGTGAAAAACTGTTTTTT.

This chain joins TRBV7-8 and TRBJ2-7; D not resolved. The CDR3 sequence is 11 residues long. V was shortened by 8 bases and J by 5 bases, with 10 bases between the two germline ends. Germline CDR1 SGHVS, CDR2 FQNEAQ. CDR3 DNA: TGTGCCAGCCCCTCTGTAGACGAGCAGTACTTC. It yields the protein CASPSVDEQYF.

This clone appeared a single time. This chain uses TRBV28 with TRBJ1-1; D uncertain. This CDR3 is 12 amino acids long. Germline V gives CDR1 MDHEN, CDR2 SYDVKM. V lost 7 bases to trimming and J lost 1 base, with 7 bases between them. DNA of the CDR3: TGTGCCAGCACCCCCGGGAACACTGAAGCTTTCTTT. Translated: CASTPGNTEAFF.

V is TRBV7-6 and J is TRBJ1-1; 7 nucleotides match TRBD1. CDR3 length: 16 amino acids. With V trimmed by 4 bases and J by 1 base, 9 bases remained unmatched. The germline CDR1 and CDR2 sequences are SGHVS and FNYEAQ. Here the CDR3 reads CASSSPGGTENTEAFF. The CDR3 nucleotides are TGTGCCAGCAGCTCACCCGGCGGGACAGAGAACACTGAAGCTTTCTTT.

This chain uses TRBV28 with TRBJ1-3; weak D call: TRBD1 (5 bases). Germline CDR1 reads MDHEN; CDR2 reads SYDVKM. The CDR3 is 17 residues long. V was shortened by 6 bases and J by 0 bases, with 18 bases between the two germline ends. CDR3 nucleotides: TGTGCCAGCAGATTCCCGACCGGGGCGAGCTCTGGAAACACCATATATTTT. Protein sequence: CASRFPTGASSGNTIYF.

This clone appeared once. V usage is TRBV5-1 and J usage is TRBJ2-3; maybe TRBD1 (5 bases). Trimming pared 3 bases from V and 5 bases from J, leaving 25 bases between. Germline V gene data show CDR1 as SGHRS and CDR2 as YFSETQ. The CDR3 loop spans 18 amino acids. The CDR3 sequence: CASSWFGSSELTGDTQYF. The CDR3 region has the DNA TGCGCCAGCAGCTGGTTCGGAAGCTCCGAACTCACAGGAGATACGCAGTATTTT.

This chain connects TRBV4-1 to TRBJ2-1, with TRBD2 identical over 9 bases. V was clipped by 3 bases and J by 9 bases; unmatched bases: 15. Germline V gene data show CDR1 as MGHRA and CDR2 as YSYEKL. There are 17 residues in the CDR3. For the CDR3, the DNA is TGCGCCAGCAGCCAGGCATTCTCTAGCGGGATCGTCGGTGAGCAGTTCTTC. This translates into CASSQAFSSGIVGEQFF.

CDR3 coding DNA: TGTGCCAGCAGTGAGCCGGGACAGCACTATGGCTACACCTTC. Amino acids: CASSEPGQHYGYTF. The chain is built from TRBV6-1 and TRBJ1-2, with 7 nucleotides matching TRBD1. CDR3 size: 14 residues. Germline CDR1 and CDR2: MNHNS and SASEGT. Unmatched junction bases numbered 4, after V lost 3 bases and J lost 3 bases.

The chain couples TRBV6-1 to TRBJ1-5; D not resolved. Germline values: CDR1 MNHNS, CDR2 SASEGT. V shed 7 bases and J shed 0 bases, with 10 bases lying between them. This CDR3 comprises 14 residues. The CDR3 sequence: CASIAGYSNQPQHF. CDR3 nucleotides: TGTGCCAGCATAGCAGGCTATAGCAATCAGCCCCAGCATTTT.

The J gene is TRBJ2-3, the V gene TRBV5-1; D gene ambiguous. The CDR3 covers 15 residues. Trimming shortened V by 4 bases and J by 2 bases, and 14 bases separated the two germline ends. The V gene's germline CDR1 is SGHRS and CDR2 YFSETQ. The CDR3 DNA reads TGCGCCAGCAGCCAGGACGGTCTACTCACAGATACGCAGTATTTT. Amino acid sequence: CASSQDGLLTDTQYF.

This clone showed up just a few times. The rearrangement links TRBV9 to TRBJ1-1, with TRBD1 matching 7 bases. CDR3 length: 17 amino acids. Unmatched junction bases numbered 14, after V lost 5 bases and J lost 1 base. Per germline, CDR1 SGDLS and CDR2 YYNGEE. The CDR3 bases are TGTGCCAGCAGTAATGACAGGGCCTCGGGGAGGAACACTGAAGCTTTCTTT. Translating gives CASSNDRASGRNTEAFF.

The chain is built from TRBV11-3 and TRBJ1-1; D is unresolved. The CDR3 consists of 13 residues. The V end lost 3 bases, the J end lost 0 bases, and 5 bases lay between the germline ends. Germline V lookup: CDR1 SGHNT, CDR2 YENEEA. Written as DNA, the CDR3 is TGTGCCAGCAGCTTCGATTTGAACACTGAAGCTTTCTTT. Encoded protein: CASSFDLNTEAFF.

This clone has just a few counts. V usage is TRBV6-1 and J usage is TRBJ2-7, with D possibly matching TRBD1 (7 bases). The CDR3 extends over 15 amino acids. Germline V gene data show CDR1 as MNHNS and CDR2 as SASEGT. Trimming took off 6 bases at V and 0 bases at J, with 15 bases between the two ends. The CDR3 bases are TGTGCCAGCAGCCTCCGACAGGGAGGCTCCTACGAGCAGTACTTC. This gives the protein CASSLRQGGSYEQYF.

This clone is a singleton in its sample. This chain joins TRBV19 and TRBJ1-2, with TRBD1 identical over 11 bases. Germline CDR1 reads LNHDA; CDR2 reads SQIVND (reference sequence). Losses at the gene ends were 6 bases for V and 8 bases for J; bases not matched to a gene: 8. This CDR3 spans 14 amino acids. CDR3 region: CASRYRDRGNGYTF. For the CDR3, the DNA is TGTGCCAGTAGATACCGGGACAGGGGGAACGGCTACACCTTC.

This clone occurred once. Other nucleotide sequences in the sample specify the same CDR3. CDR3 loop: CASSENSGSYNEQFF. For the CDR3, the DNA is TGTGCCAGCAGTGAAAATAGCGGCTCCTACAATGAGCAGTTCTTC. The chain couples TRBV2 to TRBJ2-1; D might be TRBD2 (6 bases). This CDR3 is built from 15 residues. Germline V gene data show CDR1 as SNHLY and CDR2 as FYNNEI. The ends were cut back, 2 bases at V and 0 bases at J, with 8 bases in the middle.

This chain joins TRBV27 and TRBJ2-7, with 11 bases lining up with TRBD2. Germline loops: CDR1 MNHEY, CDR2 SMNVEV (reference sequence). The CDR3 length is 15 residues. With 5 bases clipped from V and 3 bases from J, the junction kept 6 bases outside the gene matches. This CDR3 reads CASSQRLAGFYEQYF. The CDR3 coding sequence is TGTGCCAGCAGTCAGAGACTAGCGGGGTTCTACGAGCAGTACTTC.